A selection of T cell receptor beta chains follows, all from one sample in a study of T cell repertoires in cytomegalovirus infection. TCRdb re-analysed the reads in MiXCR, keeping a single row per CDR3 protein. Among fewer than 550,000 distinct CDR3 sequences listed, around a quarter were seen once. The specimen sequenced was PBMCs. These receptors were obtained from a human donor in good health (CMV status not recorded). Some clones in this sample may be carry-over from other donors' samples. CDR3s include the opening cysteine and the closing phenylalanine or tryptophan. The order of the fields is V gene, clone size, D gene, J gene, CDR3 protein, CDR3 DNA. A D gene is named only where the DNA matches it firmly. Some rows mark clone size as missing; the rest say once, few, many or name a class of expanded clone.

TRBV20-1	NA	NA	TRBJ2-3	CSVPTQEPNDPDTQYF	TGCAGTGTTCCGACCCAAGAGCCCAACGACCCAGATACGCAGTATTTT
TRBV11-2	NA	NA	TRBJ1-5	CASSFQGSQPQHF	TGTGCCAGCAGCTTCCAGGGGTCTCAGCCCCAGCATTTT
TRBV11-1	NA	TRBD2	TRBJ2-7	CASSLPGLAGGYEQYF	TGTGCCAGCAGCCTGCCGGGACTAGCGGGGGGCTACGAGCAGTACTTC
TRBV7-2	many	TRBD1	TRBJ1-2	CASSLAPGQESF	TGTGCCAGCAGCTTAGCACCGGGACAGGAAAGCTTC
TRBV12-3/TRBV12-4	NA	TRBD2	TRBJ2-2	CASRIAGGIGELFF	TGTGCCAGCAGAATAGCGGGAGGAATCGGGGAGCTGTTTTTT
TRBV28	NA	NA	TRBJ1-2	CATSVREFYGYTF	TGTGCCACCTCAGTTAGGGAATTTTATGGCTACACCTTC
TRBV7-2	NA	NA	TRBJ2-1	CASSPSLAGEQFF	TGTGCCAGCAGCCCGTCGTTGGCGGGGGAGCAGTTCTTC
TRBV30	NA	NA	TRBJ1-1	CAWRWTGYTEAFF	TGTGCCTGGAGATGGACTGGGTACACTGAAGCTTTCTTT
TRBV7-9	few	NA	TRBJ1-3	CASSAWAGDDSGNTIYF	TGTGCCAGCAGCGCCTGGGCAGGGGACGACTCTGGAAACACCATATATTTT
TRBV29-1	NA	TRBD1	TRBJ2-2	CSVGQGTPGELFF	TGCAGCGTCGGACAGGGCACACCCGGGGAGCTGTTTTTT
TRBV4-1	few	NA	TRBJ1-4	CASSHPTAEKLFF	TGCGCCAGCAGCCATCCTACAGCAGAAAAACTGTTTTTT
TRBV7-6	few	TRBD2	TRBJ2-3	CASSTSGSKAQTQYF	TGTGCCAGCAGTACCAGCGGGAGCAAAGCCCAGACGCAGTATTTT
TRBV7-2	NA	TRBD1	TRBJ2-1	CASSLGTGALYNEQFF	TGTGCCAGCAGCTTGGGGACAGGGGCCCTCTACAATGAGCAGTTCTTC
TRBV6-5	many	TRBD1	TRBJ2-7	CASSYYGPGTGVPYEQYF	TGTGCCAGCAGTTACTATGGCCCGGGGACAGGCGTACCCTACGAGCAGTACTTC
TRBV28	few	NA	TRBJ2-1	CASSLWGEQGNEQFF	TGTGCCAGCAGTTTATGGGGCGAACAGGGCAATGAGCAGTTCTTC
TRBV6-2/TRBV6-3	NA	NA	TRBJ2-3	CASSYPGGVSPRLIQDTQYF	TGTGCCAGCAGTTACCCCGGAGGGGTGTCCCCCCGTTTGATCCAAGATACGCAGTATTTT
TRBV6-2/TRBV6-3	NA	TRBD2	TRBJ2-1	CASSYWGGRGRDEQFF	TGTGCCAGCAGTTACTGGGGCGGGAGAGGGCGAGACGAGCAGTTCTTC
TRBV11-3	few	NA	TRBJ1-5	CASSFPLGASNQPQHF	TGTGCCAGCAGCTTTCCGCTGGGCGCTAGCAATCAGCCCCAGCATTTT
TRBV7-8	many	NA	TRBJ2-3	CASNRVALRSTDTQYF	TGTGCCAGCAACCGGGTTGCACTCCGCAGCACAGATACGCAGTATTTT
TRBV6-1	NA	NA	TRBJ1-2	CASSPTSRVYGYTF	TGTGCCAGCAGCCCCACCAGCAGGGTCTATGGCTACACCTTC
TRBV12-3/TRBV12-4	few	NA	TRBJ2-3	CAIFGASTDTQYF	TGTGCCATTTTTGGCGCTAGCACAGATACGCAGTATTTT
TRBV4-3	few	TRBD1	TRBJ1-6	CASSQELGQGRSPLHF	TGCGCCAGCAGCCAAGAGTTGGGACAGGGACGCTCACCCCTCCACTTT
TRBV4-1	few	TRBD2	TRBJ2-1	CASSQVAGGYEQFF	TGCGCCAGCAGCCAAGTAGCGGGCGGATATGAGCAGTTCTTC
TRBV4-1	NA	NA	TRBJ2-3	CASSQGTIDVTDTQYF	TGCGCCAGCAGCCAAGGGACTATTGATGTTACAGATACGCAGTATTTT
TRBV11-2	NA	TRBD2	TRBJ2-3	CASSLALPGGGTQYF	TGTGCCAGCAGCTTAGCCCTCCCCGGGGGGGGTACGCAGTATTTT
TRBV4-2	few	TRBD1	TRBJ1-1	CASSPRGGQTNTEAFF	TGTGCCAGCAGCCCGCGGGGGGGACAGACGAACACTGAAGCTTTCTTT
TRBV28	NA	NA	TRBJ1-1	CASSLEQEAEAFF	TGTGCCAGCAGTTTAGAACAGGAAGCTGAAGCTTTCTTT
TRBV4-2	few	TRBD2	TRBJ2-1	CASSQDRASGSLDEQFF	TGTGCCAGCAGCCAAGATCGGGCTAGCGGGAGTTTGGATGAGCAGTTCTTC
TRBV6-2/TRBV6-3	NA	TRBD2	TRBJ2-5	CASSVTSGIILRETQYF	TGTGCCAGCAGTGTGACTAGCGGGATCATCCTTCGGGAGACCCAGTACTTC
TRBV7-8	few	TRBD1	TRBJ2-2	CASRGQGARTGELFF	TGTGCCAGCAGGGGGCAGGGGGCTAGGACCGGGGAGCTGTTTTTT
TRBV6-5	NA	NA	TRBJ2-5	CASSYPPRTGQETQYF	TGTGCCAGCAGTTACCCCCCCCGTACAGGCCAGGAGACCCAGTACTTC
TRBV7-6	many	NA	TRBJ2-1	CASSLSRAPYNEQFF	TGTGCCAGCAGCTTATCCAGGGCCCCCTACAATGAGCAGTTCTTC